The 4 T cell receptor beta chains given below trace back to one sample, sequenced in a study of blood T cell repertoires in COVID-19. Profiled with immunoSEQ multiplex PCR; TCRdb holds only in-frame clones, not every one. There are around 330,000 clones in the sample; 70% to 90% occur only once, and around 9.5% lies in the top ten. What was sequenced was PBMCs or T cells enriched from blood (not recorded which). Every receptor here comes from a woman in her 40s who had recovered from COVID-19.

The chain combines TRBV27 with TRBJ1-6; TRBD1 matches at 8 bases. V lost 6 bases, J lost 10 bases, and 11 bases stayed unmatched. Germline values: CDR1 MNHEY, CDR2 SMNVEV (reference sequence). CDR3 length: 15 residues. CDR3 sequence: CASSPRGRIGSPLHF. CDR3 bases: TGTGCCAGCAGCCCCAGGGGGCGGATCGGATCACCCCTCCACTTT.

V is TRBV6-5 and J is TRBJ2-7; the match to TRBD1 covers 7 bases. Germline V gene sequence: CDR1 MNHEY, CDR2 SVGAGI. The CDR3 has 12 amino acids. Losses at the gene ends were 8 bases for V and 3 bases for J; bases not matched to a gene: 4. The CDR3 DNA reads as TGTGCCAGCGAGGCAGGGGGCTACGAGCAGTACTTC. Translating gives CASEAGGYEQYF.

The chain joins TRBV7-2 to TRBJ2-3; 9 positions match TRBD2. This CDR3 has 18 amino acids. The germline CDR1 and CDR2 sequences are SGHTA and FQGNSA. V trimming: 1 base; J trimming: 3 bases; junction bases outside the gene matches: 11. CDR3 loop: CASSLGLGGGAMTDTQYF. The DNA for the CDR3 is TGTGCCAGCAGCTTAGGATTAGGCGGGGGGGCAATGACAGATACGCAGTATTTT.

The V and J genes are TRBV9 and TRBJ1-6; 9 nucleotides agree with TRBD1. Trimming removed 3 bases from V and 7 bases from J; junction bases left unmatched: 2. Germline V gene lookup returns CDR1 SGDLS and CDR2 YYNGEE. The CDR3 runs to 14 residues. This CDR3 is CASSGGQGNSPLHF. CDR3 sequence (DNA): TGTGCCAGCAGCGGGGGACAGGGCAATTCACCCCTCCACTTT.